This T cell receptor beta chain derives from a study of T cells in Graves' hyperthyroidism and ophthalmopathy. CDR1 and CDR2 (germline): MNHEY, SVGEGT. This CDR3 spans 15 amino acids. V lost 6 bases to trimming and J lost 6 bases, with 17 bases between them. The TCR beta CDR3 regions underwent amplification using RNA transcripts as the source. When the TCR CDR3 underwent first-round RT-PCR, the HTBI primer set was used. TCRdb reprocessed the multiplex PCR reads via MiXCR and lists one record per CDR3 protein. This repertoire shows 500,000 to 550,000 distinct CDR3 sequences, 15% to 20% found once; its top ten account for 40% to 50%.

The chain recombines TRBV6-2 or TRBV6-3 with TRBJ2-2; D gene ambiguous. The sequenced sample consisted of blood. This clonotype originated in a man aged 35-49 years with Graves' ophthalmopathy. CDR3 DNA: TGTGCCAGCAGGGGGTACCCGGCTAGACCCGGGGAGCTGTTTTTT. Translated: CASRGYPARPGELFF.